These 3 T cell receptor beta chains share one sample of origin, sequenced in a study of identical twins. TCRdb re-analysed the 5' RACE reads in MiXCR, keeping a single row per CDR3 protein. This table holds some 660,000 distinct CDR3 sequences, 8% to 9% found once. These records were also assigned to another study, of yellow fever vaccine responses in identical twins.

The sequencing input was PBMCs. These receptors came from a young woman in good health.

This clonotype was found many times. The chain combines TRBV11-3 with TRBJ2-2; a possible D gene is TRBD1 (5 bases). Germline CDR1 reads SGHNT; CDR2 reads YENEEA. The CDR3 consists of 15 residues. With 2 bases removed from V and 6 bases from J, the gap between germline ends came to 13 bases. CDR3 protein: CASSLTKGQSGELFF. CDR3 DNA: TGTGCCAGCAGCTTAACTAAAGGACAATCCGGGGAGCTGTTTTTT.

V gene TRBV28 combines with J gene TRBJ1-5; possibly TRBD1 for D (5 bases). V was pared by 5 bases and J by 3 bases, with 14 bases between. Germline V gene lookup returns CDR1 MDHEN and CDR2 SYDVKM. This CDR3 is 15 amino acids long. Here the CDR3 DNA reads TGTGCCAGCAGTATATCCGACAGATACAATCAGCCCCAGCATTTT. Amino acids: CASSISDRYNQPQHF.

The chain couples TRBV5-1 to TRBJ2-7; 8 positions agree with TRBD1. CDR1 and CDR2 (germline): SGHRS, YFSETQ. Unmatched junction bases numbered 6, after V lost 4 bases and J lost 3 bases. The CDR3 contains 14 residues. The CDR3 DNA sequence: TGCGCCAGCAGCCTACAGGGGGTTGTCTACGAGCAGTACTTC. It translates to CASSLQGVVYEQYF. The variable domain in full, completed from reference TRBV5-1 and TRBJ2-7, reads KAGVTQTPRYLIKTRGQQVTLSCSPISGHRSVSWYQQTPGQGLQFLFEYFSETQRNKGNFPGRFSGRQFSNSRSEMNVSTLELGDSALYLCASSLQGVVYEQYFGPGTRLTVT.